This paragraph reports one T cell receptor (beta chain). Its antigen is undetermined. The data derive from a study of T cells in localized non-small cell lung cancer. Broader study findings: It remains possible that heterogeneity exists, since only one tumor region was sequenced. Median 57 top-100 tumor clones were shared with paired adjacent lung.

Trimming took 5 bases from V and 0 from J, leaving 12 bases between them. The CDR3 loop spans 14 amino acids. Germline loops: CDR1 SGDLS, CDR2 YYNGEE. Sequencing used immunoSEQ multiplex PCR; TCRdb keeps in-frame clones, though not all of them. Of 6,600 or so clones listed, under 65% were seen once; the top ten hold 2.8%. The J gene is TRBJ2-7, the V gene TRBV9; maybe TRBD2 (5 bases). This clonotype was sampled from an older female donor with stage I lung adenocarcinoma. The source was lymph node tissue, collected before any cancer treatment. The CDR3 DNA sequence: TGTGCCAGCAGTGGAGGCCTAAGCTCCTACGAGCAGTACTTC. The encoded protein is CASSGGLSSYEQYF.